The 6 T cell receptor beta chains given below trace back to one sample, sequenced in a study of regulatory T cells in long-lasting Graves disease. As to time point: newly diagnosed GD, antithyroid drugs for less than 3 months. Making the TCR library involved RNA that had been extracted from PBMCs. In building TCR beta libraries, iRepertoire HTBI primers were used together with Arm-PCR of CDR3 regions. TCRdb reprocessed the multiplex PCR reads via MiXCR and lists one record per CDR3 protein. This sample carries 300,000 to 400,000 distinct CDR3 sequences, 15% to 20% of them seen once, and the ten largest clones take roughly 35%. This material consisted of peripheral blood mononuclear cells (PBMCs), taken at new diagnosis, from a patient treated with antithyroid drugs. The receptor source for this set is a female donor with Graves disease.

This clonotype was recorded at least ten times. This chain links TRBV28 with TRBJ1-6; no definite D call. The CDR3 loop spans 15 amino acids. V lost 5 bases and J lost 9, with 17 bases in between. CDR1 MDHEN and CDR2 SYDVKM come from the germline V gene. For the CDR3, the DNA is TGTGCCAGCAGTATCGCCCTGGGCGCAATTTCACCCCTCCACTTT. This translates into CASSIALGAISPLHF.

This clonotype showed up many times. The genes are TRBV14 and TRBJ1-4; D is ambiguous. The V gene's germline CDR1 is SGHDN and CDR2 FVKESK. V lost 5 bases and J lost 12, with 13 bases in between. There are 12 residues in the CDR3. The CDR3 is CASSSLGVELFF. The CDR3 nucleotides are TGTGCCAGCAGCTCACTCGGAGTTGAACTGTTTTTT.

The sample holds many counts of this clonotype. This chain connects TRBV28 to TRBJ2-7; 8 bases are shared with TRBD2. V lost 11 bases and J lost 1; bases outside the gene matches: 13. This CDR3 has 15 amino acids. Per the germline V gene, CDR1 is MDHEN and CDR2 is SYDVKM. In DNA, the CDR3 is TGTGCCGCCGCCAGCGGGAGCTTCAGGTCCTACGAGCAGTACTTC. This codes for CAAASGSFRSYEQYF.

The V call is TRBV6-2 or TRBV6-3, the J call TRBJ2-4; D may match TRBD1 or TRBD2 (5 bases each). The CDR3 runs to 16 residues. Germline CDR1 and CDR2: MNHEY and SVGEGT. The germline V and J ends were trimmed by 4 bases and 0 bases, with 13 bases remaining between them. CDR3: CASSSGTVLAKNIQYF. For the CDR3, the DNA is TGTGCCAGCAGTTCCGGGACCGTCCTAGCCAAAAACATTCAGTACTTC.

This clonotype was recorded many times. CDR3 amino acids: CASILRSGPNSGANVLTF. The DNA for the CDR3 is TGTGCCAGTATATTAAGGTCGGGACCGAACTCTGGGGCCAACGTCCTGACTTTC. The chain joins TRBV19 to TRBJ2-6, with D perhaps TRBD1 or TRBD2 (5 bases each). With 7 bases removed from V and 0 bases from J, the gap between germline ends came to 19 bases. This CDR3 spans 18 amino acids. The V gene's germline CDR1 is LNHDA and CDR2 SQIVND (reference sequence). The whole variable domain, filled in from reference TRBV19 and TRBJ2-6, reads DGGITQSPKYLFRKEGQNVTLSCEQNLNHDAMYWYRQDPGQGLRLIYYSQIVNDFQKGDIAEGYSVSREKKESFPLTVTSAQKNPTAFYLCASILRSGPNSGANVLTFGAGSRLTVL.

This clonotype was observed a handful of times. The V call is TRBV6-5, the J call TRBJ2-1; a possible D gene is TRBD2 (6 bases). The germline V gene has CDR1 MNHEY and CDR2 SVGAGI. The V and J ends lost 2 bases and 15 bases respectively, with 14 bases between them. The CDR3 loop spans 12 amino acids. The CDR3 is CASSYEARDWFF. CDR3 DNA: TGTGCCAGCAGTTACGAGGCGCGGGACTGGTTCTTC.